This TCR delta chain is from a study of gamma-delta T cells after stem cell transplantation. This clone was detected only a few times. TCRdb pairs this DNA with a much larger clone's protein that differs at residue 11, likely a read error; the protein shown was translated from the DNA. CDR3 length: 18 residues. Per germline, CDR1 GEAIGNYY and CDR2 EKD. Trimming took 2 bases from V and 0 from J; bases not matched to a gene: 12. TCRdb applied CATT to the RT-PCR reads for clone calling. The sample yields under 1,500 delta-chain clones, roughly 5.2% seen once. The chain is built from TRDV2 and TRDJ1; 9 bases fit TRDD3. The specimen was gamma-delta T cells. The TCR originated in a human donor. It is not recorded whose cells these are; they may come from a transplant donor. CDR3 loop: CACDSVLGDQWYTDKLIF. CDR3 nucleotides: TGTGCCTGTGACAGTGTACTGGGGGACCAATGGTACACCGATAAACTCATCTTT.